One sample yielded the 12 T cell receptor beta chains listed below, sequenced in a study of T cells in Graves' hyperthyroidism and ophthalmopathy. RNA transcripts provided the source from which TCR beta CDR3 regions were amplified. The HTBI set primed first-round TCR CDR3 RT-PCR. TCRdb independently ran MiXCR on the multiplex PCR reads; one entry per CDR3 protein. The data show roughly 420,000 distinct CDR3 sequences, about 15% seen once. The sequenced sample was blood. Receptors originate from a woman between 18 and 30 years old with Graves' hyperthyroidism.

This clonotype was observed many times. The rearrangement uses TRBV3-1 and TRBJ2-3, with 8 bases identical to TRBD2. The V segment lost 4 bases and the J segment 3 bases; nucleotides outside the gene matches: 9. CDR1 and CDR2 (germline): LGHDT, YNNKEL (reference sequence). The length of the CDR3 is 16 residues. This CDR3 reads CASSPSGTSKTDTQYF. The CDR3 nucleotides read TGTGCCAGCAGCCCGTCCGGGACTAGTAAAACAGATACGCAGTATTTT.

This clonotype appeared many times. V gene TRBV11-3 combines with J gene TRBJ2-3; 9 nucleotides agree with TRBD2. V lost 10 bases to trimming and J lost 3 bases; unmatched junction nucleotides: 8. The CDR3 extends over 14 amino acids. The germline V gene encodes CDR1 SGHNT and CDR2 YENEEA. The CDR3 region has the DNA TGTGCCACCTCGAGCGGGAGGAGAACAGATACGCAGTATTTT. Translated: CATSSGRRTDTQYF. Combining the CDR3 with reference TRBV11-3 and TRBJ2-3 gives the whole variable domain EAGVVQSPRYKIIEKKQPVAFWCNPISGHNTLYWYLQNLGQGPELLIRYENEEAVDDSQLPKDRFSAERLKGVDSTLKIQPAELGDSAVYLCATSSGRRTDTQYFGPGTRLTVL.

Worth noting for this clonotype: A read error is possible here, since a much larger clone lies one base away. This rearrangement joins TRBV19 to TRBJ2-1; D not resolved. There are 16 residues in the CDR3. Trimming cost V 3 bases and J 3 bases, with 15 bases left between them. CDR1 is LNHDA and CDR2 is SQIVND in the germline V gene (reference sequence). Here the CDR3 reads CASSIGSTPYYNEQFF. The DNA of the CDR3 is TGTGCCAGTAGTATTGGGTCGACACCCTACTACAATGAGCAGTTCTTC.

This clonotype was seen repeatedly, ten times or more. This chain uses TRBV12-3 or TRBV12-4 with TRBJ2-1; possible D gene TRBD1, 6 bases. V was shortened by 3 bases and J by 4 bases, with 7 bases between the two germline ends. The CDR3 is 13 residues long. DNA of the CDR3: TGTGCCAGCAGTTTTGGACAGTACAATGAGCAGTTCTTC. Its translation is CASSFGQYNEQFF.

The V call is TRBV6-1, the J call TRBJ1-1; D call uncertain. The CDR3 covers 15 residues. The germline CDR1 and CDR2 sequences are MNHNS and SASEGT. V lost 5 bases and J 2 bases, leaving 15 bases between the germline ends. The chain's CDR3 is CASSPRHEGNTEAFF. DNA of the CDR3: TGTGCCAGCAGTCCCAGGCACGAAGGCAACACTGAAGCTTTCTTT.

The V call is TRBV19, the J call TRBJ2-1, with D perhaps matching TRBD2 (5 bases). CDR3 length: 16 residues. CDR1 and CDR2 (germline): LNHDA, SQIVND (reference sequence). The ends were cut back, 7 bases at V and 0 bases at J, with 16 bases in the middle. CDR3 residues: CASKSISESSYNEQFF. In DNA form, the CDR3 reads TGTGCCAGTAAGTCGATTAGCGAAAGCTCCTACAATGAGCAGTTCTTC.

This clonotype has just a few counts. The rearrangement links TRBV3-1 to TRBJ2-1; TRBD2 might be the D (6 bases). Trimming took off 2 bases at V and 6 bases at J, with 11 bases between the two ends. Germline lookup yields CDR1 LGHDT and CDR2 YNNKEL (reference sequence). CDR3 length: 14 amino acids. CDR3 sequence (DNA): TGTGCCAGCAGCCAAAACGGGAGTCCCAATGAGCAGTTCTTC. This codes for CASSQNGSPNEQFF.

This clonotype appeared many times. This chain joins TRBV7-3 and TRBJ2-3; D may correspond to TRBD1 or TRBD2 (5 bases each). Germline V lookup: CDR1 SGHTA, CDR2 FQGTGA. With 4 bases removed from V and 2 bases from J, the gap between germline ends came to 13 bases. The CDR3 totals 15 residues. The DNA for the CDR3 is TGTGCCAGCAGCTCCCTCGGGGACCTCACAGATACGCAGTATTTT. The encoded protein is CASSSLGDLTDTQYF.

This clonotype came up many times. The CDR3 DNA is TGTGCCAGCAGTGATAGGTCCGGGGGACAGGAGGCTCGGGGGCAGTTCTTC. Translated: CASSDRSGGQEARGQFF. The chain is built from TRBV2 and TRBJ2-1, with 8 nucleotides matching TRBD1. Germline CDR1 SNHLY, CDR2 FYNNEI. The CDR3 length is 17 residues. V lost 3 bases to trimming and J lost 12 bases; unmatched junction nucleotides: 19. Supplemented by reference TRBV2 and TRBJ2-1, the full variable domain reads EPEVTQTPSHQVTQMGQEVILRCVPISNHLYFYWYRQILGQKVEFLVSFYNNEISEKSEIFDDQFSVERPDGSNFTLKIRSTKLEDSAMYFCASSDRSGGQEARGQFFGPGTRLTVL.

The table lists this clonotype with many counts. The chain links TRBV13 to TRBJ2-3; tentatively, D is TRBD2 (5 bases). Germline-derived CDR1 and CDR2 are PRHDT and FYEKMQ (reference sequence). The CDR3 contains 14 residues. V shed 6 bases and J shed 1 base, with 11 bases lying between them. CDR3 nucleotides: TGTGCCAGCAGGCCCTTCGGGGGCACAGATACGCAGTATTTT. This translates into CASRPFGGTDTQYF.

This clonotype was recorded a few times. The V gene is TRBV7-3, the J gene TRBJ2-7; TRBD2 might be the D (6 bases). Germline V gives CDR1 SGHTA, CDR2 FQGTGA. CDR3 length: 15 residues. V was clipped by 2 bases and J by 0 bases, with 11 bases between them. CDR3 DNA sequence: TGTGCCAGCAGCTTATTGGCGGGGAGCTCCTACGAGCAGTACTTC. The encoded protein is CASSLLAGSSYEQYF.

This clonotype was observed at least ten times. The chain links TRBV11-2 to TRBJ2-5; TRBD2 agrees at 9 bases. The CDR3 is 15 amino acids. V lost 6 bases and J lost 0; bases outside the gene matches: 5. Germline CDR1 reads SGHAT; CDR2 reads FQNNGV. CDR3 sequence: CASRWTSDHQETQYF. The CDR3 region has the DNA TGTGCCAGCAGGTGGACTAGCGACCACCAAGAGACCCAGTACTTC.